The clone carrying this TCR beta chain was counted a few times. Its antigen is unknown. Tagging with unique molecular identifiers was a feature of the TCR beta cDNA libraries. Each CDR3 protein gets one entry after TCRdb re-called the PCR reads with MiXCR. The sample records 550,000 to 700,000 distinct CDR3 sequences, roughly 45% being singletons. The data derive from a study of post-analysis software for immune sequencing data. Points from the study as a whole: Five or six TRBV segments appeared more often in patients than in controls, and TRBV5-6, TRBV5-1 and TRBV20-1 were among these.

V was trimmed by 7 bases and J by 0 bases, leaving 9 bases between them. CDR3 length equals 13 residues. What was sequenced was blood. The clonotype was recovered from a girl aged 10 to 17 with multiple sclerosis. The chain couples TRBV12-3 or TRBV12-4 to TRBJ1-1; TRBD1 is a possible D gene (5 bases). The CDR3 here is CASIDSMNTEAFF. The CDR3 bases are TGTGCCAGCATAGACAGCATGAACACTGAAGCTTTCTTT.